Presented here are 7 T cell receptor beta chains from one specimen sequenced in a study of blood T cell repertoires in COVID-19. The method was immunoSEQ multiplex PCR; TCRdb's version includes in-frame clones alone and lacks a portion of them. The table records some 370,000 clones, nearly 90% of them present only once. Sequenced material: peripheral blood. These receptors were taken from a man between 18 and 29 years old with active or convalescent COVID-19.

The CDR3 coding sequence is TGTGCCAGCAGCTTGGAGTCTAGCGGGGTCGACGAGCAGTACTTC. Translation: CASSLESSGVDEQYF. V is TRBV5-5 and J is TRBJ2-7; 9 bases agree with TRBD2. J lost 5 bases, V lost 0 bases, and 6 bases had no gene match. Germline values: CDR1 SGHKS, CDR2 YYEKEE (reference sequence). The CDR3 length is 15 residues.

The gene calls are TRBV3-1 (or the pseudogene TRBV3-2) and TRBJ2-1, with TRBD2 matching 8 bases. J was trimmed by 0 bases and V by 1 base; bases with no gene match: 5. CDR1 and CDR2 from the germline V gene are LGHDT and YNNKEL (reference sequence). The CDR3 is 17 amino acids. CDR3 in DNA: TGTGCCAGCAGCCAAGGGGAGCGGGGGAGCTCCTACAATGAGCAGTTCTTC. Amino acid sequence: CASSQGERGSSYNEQFF.

The V gene is TRBV7-2, the J gene TRBJ2-1, with 9 positions matching TRBD2. Germline V gives CDR1 SGHTA, CDR2 FQGNSA. Trimming removed 0 bases from V and 4 bases from J; junction bases left unmatched: 13. This CDR3 contains 19 residues. The CDR3 DNA follows: TGTGCCAGCAGCTTAGCGGTTTCTAGCGGGGCGCAACGGTACAATGAGCAGTTCTTC. This codes for CASSLAVSSGAQRYNEQFF.

In this sample, this clone turned up once. CDR3 sequence: CATSASRGVYSNQPQHF. As DNA, the CDR3 is TGTGCCACCAGTGCCTCTCGAGGAGTTTATAGCAATCAGCCCCAGCATTTT. This rearrangement joins TRBV24-1 to TRBJ1-5; the D is unclear. The V end was cut by 5 bases, the J end by 0 bases, with 16 bases between. This CDR3 has 17 residues. CDR1 and CDR2 from the germline V gene are KGHDR and SFDVKD.

V is TRBV28 and J is TRBJ1-3, with 8 nucleotides matching TRBD1. This CDR3 is 16 amino acids long. Germline loops: CDR1 MDHEN, CDR2 SYDVKM. V lost 5 bases to trimming and J lost 0 bases; unmatched junction nucleotides: 6. For the CDR3, the DNA is TGTGCCAGCAGTACTAGGACAGGGCTCTCTGGAAACACCATATATTTT. This translates into CASSTRTGLSGNTIYF.

The chain couples TRBV4-1 to TRBJ1-2, with 7 bases that match TRBD1. The germline V gene encodes CDR1 MGHRA and CDR2 YSYEKL. This CDR3 comprises 15 residues. The V and J ends lost 3 bases and 4 bases, in that order; junction bases with no gene match: 8. The CDR3 loop is CASSHQTGTTYGYTF. In nucleotides, the CDR3 is TGCGCCAGCAGCCATCAGACAGGGACAACCTATGGCTACACCTTC.

This chain uses TRBV28 with TRBJ1-5, with no clear D. The CDR3 has 12 residues. Germline V gives CDR1 MDHEN, CDR2 SYDVKM. With 2 bases removed from V and 12 bases from J, the gap between germline ends came to 11 bases. CDR3 coding DNA: TGTGCCAGCAGTTTACCTGCCGGGTTCCAGCATTTT. It encodes CASSLPAGFQHF.